The 4 T cell receptor beta chains below come from one sample, sequenced in a study of blood T cell repertoires in COVID-19. Clones were sequenced by immunoSEQ multiplex PCR, and TCRdb holds only the in-frame ones, with some missing. The table records 150,000 to 200,000 clones, around 93% of them present only once. Sequenced material: peripheral blood. The origin of the receptors is a man aged 30 to 39 with COVID-19, enrolled during active disease.

V gene TRBV25-1 combines with J gene TRBJ1-1; 10 nucleotides agree with TRBD1. J gave up 5 bases and V 5 bases, and 8 bases lay outside the gene matches. CDR1 and CDR2 from the germline V gene are MGHDK and SYGVNS. The CDR3 length is 15 residues. CDR3 sequence reads: CASSPTGGQNTEAFF. The CDR3 DNA reads as TGTGCCAGCAGTCCGACAGGGGGCCAGAATACTGAAGCTTTCTTT.

The chain has TRBV20-1 and TRBJ2-7; TRBD1 is a possible D gene (5 bases). V was pared by 4 bases and J by 3 bases, with 7 bases between. Germline V CDR1 and CDR2: DFQATT, SNEGSKA (reference sequence). The CDR3 has 11 amino acids. The CDR3 DNA sequence: TGCAGTGCTAACGGACACTACGAGCAGTACTTC. Protein product: CSANGHYEQYF.

This chain links TRBV7-3 with TRBJ2-2; 8 nucleotides align to TRBD1. The CDR3 consists of 14 residues. V lost 8 bases to trimming and J lost 0 bases; unmatched junction nucleotides: 2. Germline CDR1 and CDR2: SGHTA and FQGTGA. The CDR3 is CASAGGPNTGELFF. The CDR3 DNA reads TGTGCCAGCGCAGGGGGCCCGAACACCGGGGAGCTGTTTTTT.

This chain connects TRBV18 to TRBJ2-7; 9 nucleotides agree with TRBD1. Germline values: CDR1 KGHSH, CDR2 LQKENI. Trimming took 3 bases from V and 5 from J; bases not matched to a gene: 17. This CDR3 region has 18 residues. The CDR3 coding sequence is TGTGCCAGCTCACCCCACCCCCCTGACGGGACAGGGTGGGACGAGCAGTACTTC. Translating it yields CASSPHPPDGTGWDEQYF.